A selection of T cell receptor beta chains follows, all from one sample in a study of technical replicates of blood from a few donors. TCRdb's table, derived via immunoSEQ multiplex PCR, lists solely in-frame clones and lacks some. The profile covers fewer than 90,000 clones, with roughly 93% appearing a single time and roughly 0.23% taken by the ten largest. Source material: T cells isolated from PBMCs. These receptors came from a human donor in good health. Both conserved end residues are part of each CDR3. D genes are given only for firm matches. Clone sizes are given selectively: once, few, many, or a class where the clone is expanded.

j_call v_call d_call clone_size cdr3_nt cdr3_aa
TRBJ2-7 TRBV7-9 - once TGTGCCAGCAGCTTAAGTAGCGGAGGGAAGGTCGAGCAGTACTTC CASSLSSGGKVEQYF
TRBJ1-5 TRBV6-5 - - TGTGCCAGCAGTTACTCGTACAGGATTGATCAGCCCCAGCATTTT CASSYSYRIDQPQHF
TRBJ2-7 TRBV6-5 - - TGTGCCTCCTTCGGTAGGGGCGCTGGGAACTACGAGCAGTACTTC CASFGRGAGNYEQYF
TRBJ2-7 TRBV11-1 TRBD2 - TGTGCCAGCAGCTTAACTAGAAGCGGGAGTTACGAGCAGTACTTC CASSLTRSGSYEQYF
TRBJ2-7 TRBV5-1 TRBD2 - TGCGCCAGCAGCACCCCGCTAGCGGGGGCCTACGAGCAGTACTTC CASSTPLAGAYEQYF
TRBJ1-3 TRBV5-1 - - TGCGCCAGCAGCTTGGCCGGGCAGGGCGCGGGAAACACCATATATTTT CASSLAGQGAGNTIYF
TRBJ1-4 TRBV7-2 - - TGTGCCAGCAGCTTAGAATCGAGGATAGGAAAACTGTTTTTT CASSLESRIGKLFF
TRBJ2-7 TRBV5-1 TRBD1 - TGCGCCAGCAGCATTAGACAGGGGCTGGACGAGCAGTACTTC CASSIRQGLDEQYF
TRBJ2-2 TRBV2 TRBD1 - TGTGCCAGCTTTCTGGGACAGGCCCCCGGGGAGCTGTTTTTT CASFLGQAPGELFF
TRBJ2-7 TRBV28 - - TGTGCCAGCAGAGCCTCGGGGGTTAACGAGCAGTACTTC CASRASGVNEQYF
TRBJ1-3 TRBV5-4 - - TGTGCCAGCAGCCTCGGGTCTAGTTCTGGAAACACCATATATTTT CASSLGSSSGNTIYF
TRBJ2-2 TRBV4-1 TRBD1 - TGCGCCAGCAGCCAAGTCGACAGGGGAGTCACCGGGGAGCTGTTTTTT CASSQVDRGVTGELFF
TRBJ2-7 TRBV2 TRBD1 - TGTGCCAGCAAGTCGAGACAGGGGGCAAGGGAGCAGTACTTC CASKSRQGAREQYF
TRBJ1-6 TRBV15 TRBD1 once TGTGCCACCAGCAGAGACCCCGGGACAGGGAACCACTTT CATSRDPGTGNHF
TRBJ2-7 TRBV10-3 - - TGTGCCATCAGTGAGGAGACAGGCCCCTACGAGCAGTACTTC CAISEETGPYEQYF
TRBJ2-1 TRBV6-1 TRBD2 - TGTGCCAGCAGTGAGCCTAGCGGGAGTTTCAATGAGCAGTTCTTC CASSEPSGSFNEQFF
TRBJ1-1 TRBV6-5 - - TGTGCCAGCAGTTACGTGTCGGGGGTGAACACTGAAGCTTTCTTT CASSYVSGVNTEAFF
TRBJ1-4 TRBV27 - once TGTGCCAGCAGTGTGATTACAGGGAATGAAAAACTGTTTTTT CASSVITGNEKLFF
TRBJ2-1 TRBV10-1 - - TGCGCCAGCAGTCTCGGCGGTGATGAGCAGTTCTTC CASSLGGDEQFF
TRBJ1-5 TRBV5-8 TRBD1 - TGTGCCAGCAGCCAGTGGGGACAGGGTGGGGCTCAGCCCCAGCATTTT CASSQWGQGGAQPQHF
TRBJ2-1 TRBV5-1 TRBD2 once TGCGCCAGCAGTCCCCTAGCGGGGGGTTCCAGAAGTATTAGCTCCTACAATGAGCAGTTCTTC CASSPLAGGSRSISSYNEQFF
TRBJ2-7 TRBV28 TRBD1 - TGTGCTAGCAGTAGCGGACAGGGACACTACGAGCAGTACTTC CASSSGQGHYEQYF
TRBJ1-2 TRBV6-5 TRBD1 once TGTGCCAGCAGTTTTGACAGGGGGCGACTTGAAGGCTACACCTTC CASSFDRGRLEGYTF
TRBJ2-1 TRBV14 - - TGTGCCAGCAGCCAAGATGCGTGGGCCTCCTACAATGAGCAGTTCTTC CASSQDAWASYNEQFF
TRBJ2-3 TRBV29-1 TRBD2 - TGCAGCGTTGAAAGAAGGGCGCCAACTCTAGCGGGAGCCTCAGATACGCAGTATTTT CSVERRAPTLAGASDTQYF